This paragraph reports one TCR beta chain. The data are from a study of blood T cell repertoires in COVID-19. With 4 bases clipped from V and 6 bases from J, the junction kept 4 bases outside the gene matches. CDR1 is SNHLY and CDR2 is FYNNEI in the germline V gene. The CDR3 sequence is 14 residues long. The data were produced by immunoSEQ multiplex PCR, yet TCRdb's version contains in-frame clones alone and is incomplete. Found here are roughly 400,000 clones, over 75% of them singletons; the top ten hold about 1.5%. The chain links TRBV2 to TRBJ2-3, with 10 bases that match TRBD2. This TCR derives from a woman aged 18-35 years who had been exposed to COVID-19. Sequenced: PBMCs or T cells enriched from blood (not recorded which). The CDR3 DNA is TGTGCCAGCAGTGGAGCGGGAGGGCTGGATACGCAGTATTTT. Its protein is CASSGAGGLDTQYF.